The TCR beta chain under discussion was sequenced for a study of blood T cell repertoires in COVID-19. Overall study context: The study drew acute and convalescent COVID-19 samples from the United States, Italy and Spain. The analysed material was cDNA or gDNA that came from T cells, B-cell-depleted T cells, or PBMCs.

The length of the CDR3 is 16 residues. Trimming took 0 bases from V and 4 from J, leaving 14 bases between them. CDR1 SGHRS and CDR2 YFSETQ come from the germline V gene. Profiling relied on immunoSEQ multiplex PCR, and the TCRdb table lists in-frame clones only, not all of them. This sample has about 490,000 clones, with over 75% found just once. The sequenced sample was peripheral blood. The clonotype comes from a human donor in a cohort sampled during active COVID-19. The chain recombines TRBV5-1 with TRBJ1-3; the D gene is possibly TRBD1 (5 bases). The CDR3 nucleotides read TGCGCCAGCAGCTTGGCGGGGACTCGGTTGGGAAACACCATATATTTT. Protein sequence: CASSLAGTRLGNTIYF. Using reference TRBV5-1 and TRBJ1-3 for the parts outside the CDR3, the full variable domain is KAGVTQTPRYLIKTRGQQVTLSCSPISGHRSVSWYQQTPGQGLQFLFEYFSETQRNKGNFPGRFSGRQFSNSRSEMNVSTLELGDSALYLCASSLAGTRLGNTIYFGEGSWLTVV.